This section outlines one T cell receptor beta chain sequence together with its context. The data derive from a study of blood T cell repertoires in COVID-19. Study overall: T cells, B-cell-depleted T cells, or PBMCs provided the cDNA or gDNA that served as material.

Germline trimming cut 4 bases from V and 4 bases from J; bases unmatched to any gene: 5. CDR3 size: 15 residues. CDR1 LGHDT and CDR2 YNNKEL come from the germline V gene (reference sequence). Sequenced by immunoSEQ multiplex PCR; TCRdb stores in-frame clones only, minus some. In the table there are roughly 250,000 clones, more than 80% of which are singletons. The sequenced sample was peripheral blood. The chain has TRBV3-1 (or the pseudogene TRBV3-2) and TRBJ2-1; 9 bases align to TRBD2. This TCR came from a human donor in a cohort sampled during active COVID-19. The CDR3: CASSPPSGAYNEQFF. Here the CDR3 DNA reads TGTGCCAGCAGCCCCCCTAGCGGGGCGTACAATGAGCAGTTCTTC.